Listed below are T cell receptor beta chains from one sample, sequenced in a study of regulatory T cells in long-lasting Graves disease. Via MiXCR, TCRdb re-called the multiplex PCR reads, giving one row per CDR3 protein. Of about 440,000 distinct CDR3 sequences listed, under 15% are singletons. The same sample was also used in a study of T cells in Graves' hyperthyroidism and ophthalmopathy.

Sequencing was performed on peripheral blood mononuclear cells (PBMCs), taken at new diagnosis, from a patient treated with antithyroid drugs. These receptors originate from a woman aged 25 to 39 with Graves disease. Each CDR3 is given with its conserved first and last residue. A D gene is named only where the DNA matches it firmly. Clone sizes are given selectively: once, few, many, or a class where the clone is expanded.

cdr3_length d_call j_call v_call clone_size cdr3_nt cdr3_aa
16 TRBD2 TRBJ2-1 TRBV20-1 many TGCAGTGCCCAAATGAGGACTAGCGGCACCTACAATGAGCAGTTCTTC CSAQMRTSGTYNEQFF
11 TRBD1 TRBJ1-4 TRBV28 - TGTGCCACCCGACAGGGCGAAAAACTGTTTTTT CATRQGEKLFF
14 - TRBJ1-3 TRBV4-1 - TGCGCCAGCAGCCGACAGAGCTCTGGAAACACCATATATTTT CASSRQSSGNTIYF
15 TRBD1 TRBJ1-1 TRBV7-2 many TGTGCCAGCAGACCTACGACAGGGCGGAACACTGAAGCTTTCTTT CASRPTTGRNTEAFF
15 - TRBJ1-1 TRBV11-2 once TGTGCCAGCAGCTTAGGACAGCAGATGAACACTGAAGCTTTCTTT CASSLGQQMNTEAFF
14 - TRBJ2-3 TRBV2 many TGTGCCAAACTATCTGAATCCGGTACGGATACGCAGTATTTT CAKLSESGTDTQYF
16 - TRBJ2-1 TRBV7-9 - TGTGCCAGCAGCTTAACCCCTTCTAGCCGCCACAATGAGCAGTTCTTC CASSLTPSSRHNEQFF
12 - TRBJ2-7 TRBV28 many TGTGCCACCCTGACGAACTCCTACGAGCAGTACTTC CATLTNSYEQYF
14 - TRBJ1-1 TRBV19 few TGTGCCAGTAGTACGACAGGTGTGAACACTGAAGCTTTCTTT CASSTTGVNTEAFF
14 - TRBJ2-7 TRBV7-3 few TGTGCCAGCAGCTTAGGGGGACCTACCTACGAGCAGTACTTC CASSLGGPTYEQYF
13 - TRBJ2-7 TRBV12-3/TRBV12-4 many TGTGCCAGCGGCCCGGGCGGTAACTACGAGCAGTACTTC CASGPGGNYEQYF
15 - TRBJ1-1 TRBV11-3 many TGTGCCAGCAGCTTAGGGGGGGCAAGGAACACTGAAGCTTTCTTT CASSLGGARNTEAFF
16 TRBD2 TRBJ2-7 TRBV20-1 many TGCAGTGCTAGAGATCAGACTAGCGGGAGGGCCTACGAGCAGTACTTC CSARDQTSGRAYEQYF
18 - TRBJ1-5 TRBV5-8 - TGTGCCAGCAGCTTCTTTACACAGGGTAGGGATAGCAATCAGCCCCAGCATTTT CASSFFTQGRDSNQPQHF
17 - TRBJ1-5 TRBV2 many TGTGCCAGCAGTGATCGGGGGGGGGGGAGCGGCAATCAGCCCCAGCATTTT CASSDRGGGSGNQPQHF
16 - TRBJ2-7 TRBV5-1 few TGCGCCAGCAGCTTGGTGGTAGGGACACTAGCTTACGAGCAGTACTTC CASSLVVGTLAYEQYF
15 - TRBJ1-5 TRBV4-1 once TGCGCCAGCAGCCAATTCGCCGGGGTTAGTCAGCCCCAGCATTTT CASSQFAGVSQPQHF
14 TRBD1 TRBJ1-4 TRBV11-3 many TGTGCCAGCAGCCCGCCGACAGGGTATGAAAAACTGTTTTTT CASSPPTGYEKLFF
19 - TRBJ1-1 TRBV4-1 few TGCGCCAGCAGCCAACCATTCCCCAGGGCGAAATTAATGAACACTGAAGCTTTCTTT CASSQPFPRAKLMNTEAFF
17 TRBD1 TRBJ1-4 TRBV3-1 many TGTGCCAGCAGCCAAGGGGACAGGGGGCGAACTAATGAAAAACTGTTTTTT CASSQGDRGRTNEKLFF
16 TRBD2 TRBJ2-3 TRBV7-8 many TGTGCCAGCAGCCTGGGACTAGCATTAAGCACAGATACGCAGTATTTT CASSLGLALSTDTQYF
16 TRBD2 TRBJ2-7 TRBV6-5 many TGTGCCAGCAGTTACGCCTTTAGCGGGGCCCCCTACGAGCAGTACTTC CASSYAFSGAPYEQYF
16 - TRBJ2-5 TRBV24-1 many TGTGCCACCAGTGATAGGTACCGGGGACGCCAAGAGACCCAGTACTTC CATSDRYRGRQETQYF
19 TRBD2 TRBJ2-3 TRBV9 - TGTGCCAGCAGCACGCGGACTAGCGGGAGAGGGGGAATCACAGATACGCAGTATTTT CASSTRTSGRGGITDTQYF
15 - TRBJ1-2 TRBV5-4 - TGTGCCAGCAGCCTCGGGGGGCAGCAGAGGTATGGCTACACCTTC CASSLGGQQRYGYTF
16 - TRBJ2-5 TRBV19 - TGTGCCAGTAGTATCGGGGGCTCCAACACCCAAGAGACCCAGTACTTC CASSIGGSNTQETQYF
16 TRBD1 TRBJ1-6 TRBV2 few TGTGCCAGCAGTGAGATAGGGGGCCTGTCTATTTCACCCCTCCACTTT CASSEIGGLSISPLHF
11 - TRBJ2-3 TRBV18 many TGTGCCAGCTCACCTTCGAATACGCAGTATTTT CASSPSNTQYF
15 - TRBJ2-7 TRBV20-1 many TGCAGTGCTAGGGCGCCTCCACCCGCGTGGTACGAGCAGTACTTC CSARAPPPAWYEQYF
14 TRBD2 TRBJ2-1 TRBV20-1 - TGCAGTGCCCGGGGACTAGCGTATTACAATGAGCAGTTCTTC CSARGLAYYNEQFF
16 TRBD1 TRBJ1-5 TRBV4-2 few TGTGCCAGCAGCCAGGGGACAGGGGATAGCAATCAGCCCCAGCATTTT CASSQGTGDSNQPQHF
14 - TRBJ2-7 TRBV6-2/TRBV6-3 many TGTGCCAGCAGTTCTCTTGGTCGGGTCTACGAGCAGTACTTC CASSSLGRVYEQYF
15 TRBD1 TRBJ1-2 TRBV12-3/TRBV12-4 few TGTGCCAGCAGCGTATGGGACAGGGGAGGGGAGGGCTACACCTTC CASSVWDRGGEGYTF
15 TRBD1 TRBJ2-3 TRBV5-1 many TGCGCCAGCAGCTCCTTAGGGACAGATGCAGATACGCAGTATTTT CASSSLGTDADTQYF
14 - TRBJ2-1 TRBV6-5 many TGTGCCAGCAGTTACAGGGCTCGCTACAATGAGCAGTTCTTC CASSYRARYNEQFF
13 - TRBJ1-3 TRBV5-1 - TGCGCCAGCAGCCCCGGTCGCAGAAACACCATATATTTT CASSPGRRNTIYF
14 TRBD2 TRBJ2-3 TRBV7-3 many TGTGCCAGCAGCCTCGCGGGGGGCACAGATACGCAGTATTTT CASSLAGGTDTQYF
16 - TRBJ1-1 TRBV9 few TGTGCCAGCAGCGCCAGCCAGGGACGGATTAACACTGAAGCTTTCTTT CASSASQGRINTEAFF
12 - TRBJ2-7 TRBV12-3/TRBV12-4 many TGTGCCAGCAGTTTCGGGGGATACGAGCAGTACTTC CASSFGGYEQYF
15 TRBD1 TRBJ2-1 TRBV11-2 many TGTGCCAGCAGCTTAGAGGCAGGGGGCAGGAATGAGCAGTTCTTC CASSLEAGGRNEQFF
17 - TRBJ1-5 TRBV10-1 - TGCGCCAGCAGTGAGTCCCCGGGCGCCGCCCAAAATCAGCCCCAGCATTTT CASSESPGAAQNQPQHF
12 TRBD1 TRBJ1-1 TRBV2 many TGTGCCAGCAAGGGGGCGAACACTGAAGCTTTCTTT CASKGANTEAFF
11 - TRBJ2-3 TRBV10-3 - TGCGCCATTTGGGACACAGATACGCAGTATTTT CAIWDTDTQYF
15 TRBD2 TRBJ2-1 TRBV6-1 - TGTGCCAGCAGTCAACTAGCGGGACTAGTCAATGAGCAGTTCTTC CASSQLAGLVNEQFF
19 TRBD1 TRBJ1-2 TRBV11-1 - TGTGCCAGCAGCCATCCACCCCGGGGACAGGGTGTTCGGAGCTATGGCTACACCTTC CASSHPPRGQGVRSYGYTF
15 - TRBJ2-1 TRBV10-2 many TGCGCCAGCAGTCACACAGGGAGCTCCTACAATGAGCAGTTCTTC CASSHTGSSYNEQFF
18 TRBD2 TRBJ2-7 TRBV5-1 few TGCGCCAGCAGCAGCTCCGGGACTAGCGGAATTAGCTCCTACGAGCAGTACTTC CASSSSGTSGISSYEQYF
16 TRBD2 TRBJ2-5 TRBV6-2/TRBV6-3 few TGTGCCAGCAGTGAAGGACTAGCTTTCCCCCAAGAGACCCAGTACTTC CASSEGLAFPQETQYF